This T cell receptor (beta chain) comes out of a study of early T cells in non-severe SARS-CoV-2 infection. V lost 5 bases, J lost 10 bases, and 11 bases stayed unmatched. The CDR3 consists of 14 residues. Germline values: CDR1 DFQATT, CDR2 SNEGSKA (reference sequence). Each cDNA molecule carried a unique molecular identifier. Using its own MiXCR run on the 5' RACE reads, TCRdb lists one record per CDR3 protein. The profile shows tens of thousands of distinct CDR3 sequences, about 9.3% of them singletons. This clonotype showed up many times. The chain carries TRBV20-1 and TRBJ2-1; TRBD2 matches 10 bases. The sample was whole blood. This clonotype was obtained from an adult who was a healthcare worker with PCR-confirmed SARS-CoV-2 infection or an uninfected control (not recorded which). The CDR3 protein is CSAPRLAGSREQFF. CDR3 DNA sequence: TGCAGTGCTCCCAGACTAGCGGGCTCCAGGGAGCAGTTCTTC.